This T cell receptor (beta chain) was captured in a study of blood T cell repertoires in COVID-19. The assay was immunoSEQ multiplex PCR, and TCRdb's table has in-frame clones only and misses some. This sample has about 180,000 clones; more than 85% occur once, and the top ten carry less than 0.7%. The CDR3 totals 14 residues. V dropped 6 bases and J dropped 12; count of bases not matched to a gene: 16. CDR1 is SEHNR, CDR2 FQNEAQ, per germline (reference sequence). This clone occurred once. The clonotype comes from a man aged 55 to 70 with COVID-19, enrolled during active disease. The specimen sequenced was peripheral blood. V usage is TRBV7-9 and J usage is TRBJ2-7, with 8 bases that match TRBD1. The CDR3, as DNA: TGTGCCAGCAGGGCATCAGGACAGGGCGGAGATCCGTACTTC. This sequence encodes CASRASGQGGDPYF.